The 13 T cell receptor beta chains below all came from one sample that was sequenced in a study of blood T cell repertoires in COVID-19. The repertoire was sequenced with immunoSEQ multiplex PCR; TCRdb's copy has only in-frame clones and lacks some. There are over 150,000 clones in the sample; more than 80% occur only once, and around 6.2% lies in the top ten. Material: PBMCs or T cells enriched from blood (not recorded which). Receptors originate from a man aged 35 to 55 who had recovered from COVID-19.

The chain recombines TRBV2 with TRBJ2-3; 8 bases line up with TRBD1. Trimming took 4 bases from V and 6 from J; bases not matched to a gene: 9. Germline V gene sequence: CDR1 SNHLY, CDR2 FYNNEI. This CDR3 has 15 residues. CDR3 DNA: TGTGCCAGCAGTGCGGACGACAGGGGTCAGGATACGCAGTATTTT. Protein product: CASSADDRGQDTQYF. The full variable domain, with the rest looked up from reference TRBV2 and TRBJ2-3, is EPEVTQTPSHQVTQMGQEVILRCVPISNHLYFYWYRQILGQKVEFLVSFYNNEISEKSEIFDDQFSVERPDGSNFTLKIRSTKLEDSAMYFCASSADDRGQDTQYFGPGTRLTVL.

The CDR3 here is CASSGGDTAGNTIYF. The CDR3 nucleotides read TGTGCCAGCAGTGGAGGGGACACAGCTGGAAACACCATATATTTT. This sequence joins TRBV2 and TRBJ1-3, with a possible D match to TRBD1 (6 bases). CDR1 SNHLY and CDR2 FYNNEI come from the germline V gene. The CDR3 has 15 amino acids. Trimming removed 4 bases from V and 2 bases from J, with 12 bases in between.

CDR3 nucleotides: TGTGCCAGCAGAGTCGACGGGAGCTCTTTATATGGCTACACCTTC. It yields the protein CASRVDGSSLYGYTF. The V call is TRBV5-4, the J call TRBJ1-2, with D unresolved. CDR3 length equals 15 residues. Trimming took off 5 bases at V and 5 bases at J, with 19 bases between the two ends. Germline V gene sequence: CDR1 SGHNT, CDR2 YYREEE (reference sequence). Full variable domain (outside the CDR3, taken from reference TRBV5-4 and TRBJ1-2): ETGVTQSPTHLIKTRGQQVTLRCSSQSGHNTVSWYQQALGQGPQFIFQYYREEENGRGNFPPRFSGLQFPNYSSELNVNALELDDSALYLCASRVDGSSLYGYTFGSGTRLTVV.

The V call is TRBV6-5, the J call TRBJ2-3; D is uncertain. CDR1 and CDR2 from the germline V gene are MNHEY and SVGAGI. Trimming left V 6 bases short and J 1 base short, with 8 bases between. The CDR3 is 13 residues long. CDR3 region: CASRMPGTDTQYF. In nucleotides, the CDR3 is TGTGCCAGCAGGATGCCGGGCACAGATACGCAGTATTTT.

Points on this clone: Within the sample, other DNA sequences also encode this same CDR3. The chain recombines TRBV5-1 with TRBJ2-7, with D maybe TRBD1 (6 bases). CDR3 size: 14 residues. V lost 4 bases and J 3 bases, leaving 14 bases between the germline ends. In germline, CDR1 is SGHRS, CDR2 YFSETQ. The DNA of the CDR3 is TGCGCCAGCAGCCTAGGAGGACAGAGCTACGAGCAGTACTTC. Its translation is CASSLGGQSYEQYF.

J is TRBJ1-2 and V is TRBV29-1, with TRBD1 as a possible D gene (5 bases). V gave up 0 bases and J gave up 0 bases, with 8 bases separating them. The CDR3 runs 14 residues. Per the germline V gene, CDR1 is SQVTM and CDR2 is ANQGSEA. CDR3 sequence: CSVEDHRPNYGYTF. CDR3 sequence (DNA): TGCAGCGTTGAAGATCACAGGCCTAACTATGGCTACACCTTC. Drawing the rest from reference TRBV29-1 and TRBJ1-2, the complete variable domain is SAVISQKPSRDICQRGTSLTIQCQVDSQVTMMFWYRQQPGQSLTLIATANQGSEATYESGFVIDKFPISRPNLTFSTLTVSNMSPEDSSIYLCSVEDHRPNYGYTFGSGTRLTVV.

A single count supports this clone. V usage is TRBV6-2 or TRBV6-3 and J usage is TRBJ1-2; D is perhaps TRBD1 (6 bases). V gave up 5 bases and J gave up 1 base, with 8 bases separating them. The CDR3 loop spans 13 amino acids. Per the germline V gene, CDR1 is MNHEY and CDR2 is SVGEGT. The chain's CDR3 is CASSPDSNYGYTF. CDR3 DNA: TGTGCCAGCAGTCCGGACAGTAACTATGGCTACACCTTC.

The chain employs TRBV5-7 and TRBJ1-1, with a tentative D call TRBD1 (6 bases). TRBV5-7 is marked as an open reading frame, function uncertain. Deletions cut 3 bases from V and 1 base from J, with 16 bases between. This CDR3 comprises 16 residues. In nucleotides, the CDR3 is TGTGCCAGCAGCTCCGCAAGGGGGTCCGCGAACACTGAAGCTTTCTTT. Its translation: CASSSARGSANTEAFF.

This sequence joins TRBV18 and TRBJ1-1; D is uncertain. The germline V gene has CDR1 KGHSH and CDR2 LQKENI. The CDR3 covers 13 residues. The germline V and J ends were trimmed by 4 bases and 1 base, with 7 bases remaining between them. CDR3 in amino acids: CASSQAGNTEAFF. CDR3 DNA: TGTGCCAGCTCACAGGCGGGGAACACTGAAGCTTTCTTT.

This chain connects TRBV12-3 or TRBV12-4 to TRBJ2-7; D is uncertain. V shed 2 bases and J shed 2 bases, with 7 bases lying between them. This CDR3 is built from 13 residues. The CDR3 protein is CASSLSLTYEQYF. CDR3 bases: TGTGCCAGCAGTTTATCGCTAACCTACGAGCAGTACTTC.

This chain joins TRBV30 and TRBJ2-2, with 8 nucleotides matching TRBD1. The CDR3 is made up of 13 amino acids. Germline CDR1 is GTSNPN and CDR2 is SVGIG (reference sequence). CDR3 DNA sequence: TGTGCTAGGACAGGGTCCACCACCGGGGAGCTGTTTTTT. Its protein is CARTGSTTGELFF.

V gene TRBV28 combines with J gene TRBJ1-3, with 7 nucleotides matching TRBD1. Trimming cost V 1 base and J 0 bases; bases outside gene matches: 3. This CDR3 has 16 residues. Germline lookup yields CDR1 MDHEN and CDR2 SYDVKM. CDR3 coding DNA: TGTGCCAGCAGTTTATTAGGGACAGCCTCTGGAAACACCATATATTTT. It translates to CASSLLGTASGNTIYF.

Written as DNA, the CDR3 is TGTGCCAGCTTTAGATCCCGCCCAGATACGCAGTATTTT. Translation gives CASFRSRPDTQYF. The chain joins TRBV7-9 to TRBJ2-3; D unresolved. The CDR3 consists of 13 residues. The V and J ends lost 8 bases and 4 bases respectively, with 13 bases between them. Per germline, CDR1 SEHNR and CDR2 FQNEAQ (reference sequence).